This entry is about one T cell receptor (beta chain). RNA transcripts provided the source from which TCR beta CDR3 regions were amplified. Carried out on the TCR CDR3, a first-round RT-PCR used the HTBI primer set. TCRdb fed the multiplex PCR reads into MiXCR, producing one record per CDR3 protein. The sample holds about 410,000 distinct CDR3 sequences, roughly 14% seen once. With V trimmed by 3 bases and J by 5 bases, 5 bases remained unmatched. The CDR3 covers 14 residues. From germline, CDR1 is SGHNT and CDR2 YENEEA. This sample stems from a study of T cells in Graves' hyperthyroidism and ophthalmopathy.

The sequenced sample was blood. This TCR derives from a woman under 40 with Graves' ophthalmopathy. This sequence joins TRBV11-3 and TRBJ2-5, with TRBD2 matching over 8 bases. The CDR3 protein is CASSLSSGGETQYF. The CDR3 DNA reads as TGTGCCAGCAGCTTGTCCAGCGGGGGTGAGACCCAGTACTTC.